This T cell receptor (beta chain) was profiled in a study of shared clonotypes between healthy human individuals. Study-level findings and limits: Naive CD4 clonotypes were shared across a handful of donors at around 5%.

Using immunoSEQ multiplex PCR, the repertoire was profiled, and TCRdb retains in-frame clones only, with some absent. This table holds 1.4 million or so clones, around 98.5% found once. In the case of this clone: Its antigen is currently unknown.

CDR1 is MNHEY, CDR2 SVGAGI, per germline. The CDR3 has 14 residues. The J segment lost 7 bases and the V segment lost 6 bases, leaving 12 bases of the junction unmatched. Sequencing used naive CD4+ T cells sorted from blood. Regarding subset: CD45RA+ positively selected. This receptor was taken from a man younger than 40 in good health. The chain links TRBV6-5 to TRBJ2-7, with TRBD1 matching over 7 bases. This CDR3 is CASSPGQTNWEQYF. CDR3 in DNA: TGTGCCAGCAGCCCGGGACAGACCAACTGGGAGCAGTACTTC.